The 24 T cell receptor beta chains below come from one sample, sequenced in a study of T cell clusters in autoimmune cytopenias. TRB was amplified from roughly 250 ng of peripheral blood genomic DNA per sample. Multiplex touch-down PCR amplified TRB using TRB-A and TRB-B pools in one tube. TCRdb reanalyzed the multiplex PCR reads, giving one entry per CDR3 protein sequence and no DNA. The listing records some 14,000 distinct CDR3 sequences. The material sequenced was peripheral blood. Source of these receptors: a human donor with an autoimmune cytopenia or autoimmune hepatitis (not recorded which).

This clonotype ranks as medium-sized (0.01 to 0.1%) in terms of frequency. The chain combines TRBV6-5 with TRBJ1-6; TCRdb designates TRBD1, a call that cannot be tested without DNA. Per the germline V gene, CDR1 is MNHEY and CDR2 is SVGAGI. This CDR3 has 15 amino acids. CDR3 region: CASSYVGTGNSPLHF.

The J gene is TRBJ1-6, the V gene TRBV7-2. CDR3 size: 14 residues. From germline, CDR1 is SGHTA and CDR2 FQGNSA. The CDR3 loop is CASSPSGYAVPLHF.

The chain links TRBV12-3 or TRBV12-4 to TRBJ1-6; TCRdb reports TRBD1, a call that lacks DNA to check it against. The CDR3 is 15 residues long. This CDR3 is CASTSRGAGGSPLHF.

V is TRBV10-3 and J is TRBJ2-7; TCRdb picks TRBD2, but there is no DNA to check that call. The V gene's germline CDR1 is ENHRY and CDR2 SYGVKD. The CDR3 sequence is 15 residues long. The CDR3 is CAISDSGRGIYEQYF.

This chain connects TRBV29-1 to TRBJ2-1; there is no DNA to check the TCRdb D call of TRBD2. The CDR3 is 14 residues long. CDR1 and CDR2 from the germline V gene are SQVTM and ANQGSEA. The chain's CDR3 is CSVGKTSGRVEQFF.

The chain has TRBV19 and TRBJ1-2; checking the TCRdb D call of TRBD1 is not possible without DNA. Per the germline V gene, CDR1 is LNHDA and CDR2 is SQIVND (reference sequence). The CDR3 extends over 13 amino acids. The CDR3: CASSPGTGYGYTF.

Measured by frequency, this clonotype is medium-sized. This chain connects TRBV12-3 or TRBV12-4 to TRBJ2-3; as DNA is missing, the TRBD2 call by TCRdb cannot be tested. This CDR3 contains 16 residues. CDR3 protein: CASRPTTSGRADTQYF.

This chain connects TRBV20-1 to TRBJ2-1; the D call from TCRdb, TRBD1, cannot be confirmed without DNA. Germline V gives CDR1 DFQATT, CDR2 SNEGSKA (reference sequence). CDR3 length: 15 residues. The CDR3 is CSATAAEGASDEQFF.

The V and J genes are TRBV19 and TRBJ2-1; the D gene TCRdb calls, TRBD2, cannot be checked with no DNA. This CDR3 has 15 residues. The germline V gene encodes CDR1 LNHDA and CDR2 SQIVND (reference sequence). This CDR3 reads CASSKAGGPGNEQFF.

The chain carries TRBV27 and TRBJ2-5; TCRdb lists TRBD1, though no DNA is available to test this call. In germline, CDR1 is MNHEY, CDR2 SMNVEV (reference sequence). The CDR3 runs 14 residues. The CDR3 sequence is CASSDAGRGETQYF.

The V call is TRBV6-5, the J call TRBJ1-5. The germline gives CDR1 MNHEY, CDR2 SVGAGI. The CDR3 is made up of 14 amino acids. The CDR3 sequence: CASSQRPERRPQHF.

The chain links TRBV19 to TRBJ2-2; the TCRdb call, TRBD1, lacks DNA for checking. This CDR3 comprises 13 residues. Looked up from germline, CDR1 is LNHDA and CDR2 is SQIVND (reference sequence). The chain's CDR3 is CASSGGRGGELFF.

This clonotype is labeled medium-sized based on frequency. The chain's CDR3 is CASSPGLGGHTQYF. The chain is built from TRBV19 and TRBJ2-3; no DNA is available, so the TRBD2 call from TCRdb remains unchecked. The CDR3 totals 14 residues. Germline V gene lookup returns CDR1 LNHDA and CDR2 SQIVND (reference sequence).

The chain employs TRBV27 and TRBJ1-6; with no DNA, the TCRdb D assignment of TRBD1 cannot be verified. The germline V gene has CDR1 MNHEY and CDR2 SMNVEV (reference sequence). The CDR3 spans 15 residues. The chain's CDR3 is CATRGWGFYNSPLHF.

V gene TRBV19 combines with J gene TRBJ1-2. CDR1 is LNHDA, CDR2 SQIVND, per germline (reference sequence). There are 14 residues in the CDR3. The CDR3 is CASTSGGLDYGYTF.

The rearrangement joins TRBV19 to TRBJ2-7; TCRdb proposes TRBD1, but this gene call is untestable without DNA. The CDR3 is 14 residues long. Germline V gives CDR1 LNHDA, CDR2 SQIVND (reference sequence). The CDR3 region is CASSIQGAVNEQYF.

This chain links TRBV27 with TRBJ2-1; TCRdb's assignment of TRBD1 cannot be checked, as there is no DNA. This CDR3 contains 14 residues. The germline gives CDR1 MNHEY, CDR2 SMNVEV (reference sequence). The CDR3 loop reads CASRPGPYTGEQFF.

This clonotype is medium-sized by frequency. The genes are TRBV15 and TRBJ1-2; TCRdb designates TRBD1, a call that cannot be tested without DNA. The CDR3 loop spans 15 amino acids. CDR1 LNHNV and CDR2 YYDKDF come from the germline V gene (reference sequence). CDR3 in amino acids: CATSRGGQGVYGYTF. The variable domain in full, with the rest retrieved from reference TRBV15 and TRBJ1-2, is DAMVIQNPRYQVTQFGKPVTLSCSQTLNHNVMYWYQQKSSQAPKLLFHYYDKDFNNEADTPDNFQSRRPNTSFCFLDIRSPGLGDTAMYLCATSRGGQGVYGYTFGSGTRLTVV.

The V and J genes are TRBV5-1 and TRBJ2-3; TCRdb reports TRBD2, a call that lacks DNA to check it against. CDR3 size: 15 residues. The germline gives CDR1 SGHRS, CDR2 YFSETQ. The CDR3 reads CASSRLADSTDTQYF.

This chain connects TRBV20-1 to TRBJ2-7; TCRdb's D gene call, TRBD1, goes unchecked for lack of DNA. CDR1 DFQATT and CDR2 SNEGSKA come from the germline V gene (reference sequence). The CDR3 sequence is 12 residues long. CDR3 residues: CSAVLGTGEQYF.

This clonotype ranks as medium-sized in terms of frequency. The V gene is TRBV29-1, the J gene TRBJ1-1. The germline V gene encodes CDR1 SQVTM and CDR2 ANQGSEA. This CDR3 has 14 residues. The CDR3 spells CSVDSQVGNTEAFF. The full variable domain, in which reference TRBV29-1 and TRBJ1-1 provide the parts outside the CDR3, is SAVISQKPSRDICQRGTSLTIQCQVDSQVTMMFWYRQQPGQSLTLIATANQGSEATYESGFVIDKFPISRPNLTFSTLTVSNMSPEDSSIYLCSVDSQVGNTEAFFGQGTRLTVV.

The genes are TRBV19 and TRBJ1-1; TCRdb picks TRBD1, but there is no DNA to check that call. The germline CDR1 and CDR2 sequences are LNHDA and SQIVND (reference sequence). The CDR3 runs to 14 residues. The CDR3: CASRGRGGDTEAFF. The full variable domain, completed using reference TRBV19 and TRBJ1-1, is DGGITQSPKYLFRKEGQNVTLSCEQNLNHDAMYWYRQDPGQGLRLIYYSQIVNDFQKGDIAEGYSVSREKKESFPLTVTSAQKNPTAFYLCASRGRGGDTEAFFGQGTRLTVV.

This clonotype registers medium-sized by frequency. V gene TRBV6-5 combines with J gene TRBJ2-5; no DNA is available, so the TRBD1 call from TCRdb remains unchecked. The CDR3 has 15 amino acids. The germline V gene has CDR1 MNHEY and CDR2 SVGAGI. This CDR3 reads CASSHTGGAGETQYF.

This clonotype shows up as medium-sized by frequency. This sequence joins TRBV6-1 and TRBJ2-5; TCRdb's assignment of TRBD1 cannot be checked, as there is no DNA. The CDR3 spans 13 residues. Germline CDR1 is MNHNS and CDR2 is SASEGT. The CDR3 region is CASRWGKEATQYF.